Presented here are 2 T cell receptor beta chains from one specimen sequenced in a study of cytomegalovirus exposure and HLA in healthy donors. Measured with immunoSEQ multiplex PCR; TCRdb has only the in-frame clones, and not every one. The repertoire holds more than 300,000 clones, with just over 85% as singletons. Sequencing was performed on PBMCs. The receptors were sampled from a woman aged 18-29 years in good health and CMV-seronegative.

V gene TRBV5-1 combines with J gene TRBJ1-2; no firm D call. CDR3 length equals 13 residues. The ends were cut back, 4 bases at V and 4 bases at J, with 11 bases in the middle. Germline V CDR1 and CDR2: SGHRS, YFSETQ. The CDR3 protein is CASSTTDFYGYTF. The CDR3 DNA follows: TGCGCCAGCAGCACCACAGATTTCTATGGCTACACCTTC. Full variable domain (missing parts from reference TRBV5-1 and TRBJ1-2): KAGVTQTPRYLIKTRGQQVTLSCSPISGHRSVSWYQQTPGQGLQFLFEYFSETQRNKGNFPGRFSGRQFSNSRSEMNVSTLELGDSALYLCASSTTDFYGYTFGSGTRLTVV.

The CDR3 loop is CASSFFPGRDNQPQHF. CDR3 sequence (DNA): TGTGCCAGCAGTTTCTTCCCAGGCAGGGATAATCAGCCCCAGCATTTT. The V call is TRBV28, the J call TRBJ1-5; the D gene is possibly TRBD1 (5 bases). The CDR3 spans 16 residues. The germline V and J ends were trimmed by 3 bases and 4 bases, with 16 bases remaining between them. The germline CDR1 and CDR2 sequences are MDHEN and SYDVKM.